These 28 T cell receptor beta chains were sequenced from one sample in a study of T cell responses to AZD1222 COVID-19 vaccine. Data came from immunoSEQ multiplex PCR; TCRdb stores just in-frame clones and leaves some out. The table includes about 78,000 clones, 88% detected once. Source: peripheral blood, taken on day 0 of MenACWY control vaccination. These receptors originate from an adult in good health.

The chain couples TRBV7-3 to TRBJ2-3; D possibly corresponds to TRBD2 (6 bases). V shed 5 bases and J shed 1 base, with 13 bases lying between them. The CDR3 extends over 15 amino acids. CDR1 is SGHTA, CDR2 FQGTGA, per germline. For the CDR3, the DNA is TGTGCCAGCAGCGGTAACCCGGGAGGCACAGATACGCAGTATTTT. Translating gives CASSGNPGGTDTQYF.

CDR3 sequence (DNA): TGTGCCAGCAGTACTCTCTATGGCTACACCTTC. This translates into CASSTLYGYTF. The V and J genes are TRBV6-2 or TRBV6-3 and TRBJ1-2, with D uncertain. Trimming removed 5 bases from V and 4 bases from J, with 5 bases in between. The length of the CDR3 is 11 residues. The germline V gene has CDR1 MNHEY and CDR2 SVGEGT.

The V and J genes are TRBV3-1 (or the pseudogene TRBV3-2) and TRBJ1-1; D ambiguous. Looked up from germline, CDR1 is LGHDT and CDR2 is YNNKEL (reference sequence). The CDR3 sequence is 14 residues long. The ends were cut back, 1 base at V and 1 base at J, with 7 bases in the middle. CDR3 sequence (DNA): TGTGCCAGCAGCCAAGGGCAGACGAACACTGAAGCTTTCTTT. Protein product: CASSQGQTNTEAFF.

The rearrangement links TRBV7-9 to TRBJ2-7; 9 nucleotides align to TRBD1. Germline values: CDR1 SEHNR, CDR2 FQNEAQ (reference sequence). V shed 5 bases and J 6 bases; nucleotides not matched to a gene: 11. This CDR3 comprises 15 residues. The CDR3 nucleotides read TGTGCCAGCAGCGGAACGGGACAGGGCTGGGCCGAGCAGTACTTC. Translated, it gives CASSGTGQGWAEQYF.

This clone was seen more than once but under ten times. The chain recombines TRBV21-1 with TRBJ1-5. TRBV21-1 is designated a pseudogene. The CDR3 runs to 16 residues. In nucleotides, the CDR3 is TGTGCCAGCAGCAAAGTCGGTAGGCAGAGCAATCAGCCCCAGCATTTT. Translated: CASSKVGRQSNQPQHF.

The chain carries TRBV15 and TRBJ2-2, with D maybe TRBD1 (6 bases). V lost 5 bases, J lost 0 bases, and 19 bases lay in between. The germline gives CDR1 LNHNV, CDR2 YYDKDF (reference sequence). This CDR3 spans 18 amino acids. This chain's CDR3 is CATSPGDRTLANTGELFF. CDR3 DNA: TGTGCCACCAGCCCAGGAGACAGGACCCTCGCGAACACCGGGGAGCTGTTTTTT.

V usage is TRBV18 and J usage is TRBJ1-2; D perhaps matches TRBD1 (5 bases). V lost 3 bases, J lost 2 bases, and 10 bases lay in between. Germline assignment: CDR1 KGHSH and CDR2 LQKENI. This CDR3 region has 14 residues. CDR3 DNA sequence: TGTGCCAGCTCACCGGCGCAGGGAAACTATGGCTACACCTTC. The encoded protein is CASSPAQGNYGYTF.

This chain links TRBV7-9 with TRBJ1-6; D not resolved. The ends were cut back, 1 base at V and 7 bases at J, with 8 bases in the middle. Germline V gene lookup returns CDR1 SEHNR and CDR2 FQNEAQ (reference sequence). The length of the CDR3 is 14 residues. This CDR3 is CASSLEDGNSPLHF. CDR3 DNA sequence: TGTGCCAGCAGCTTAGAAGACGGCAATTCACCCCTCCACTTT.

This chain connects TRBV10-3 to TRBJ2-7; weak D call: TRBD2 (5 bases). Germline CDR1 and CDR2: ENHRY and SYGVKD. The CDR3 runs to 12 residues. Trimming took off 10 bases at V and 2 bases at J, with 12 bases between the two ends. The CDR3 spells CATGLSPYEQYF. The DNA of the CDR3 is TGTGCCACCGGACTTTCCCCCTACGAGCAGTACTTC.

The chain uses TRBV3-1 (or the pseudogene TRBV3-2) and TRBJ2-7; D is possibly TRBD1 (6 bases). V dropped 1 base and J dropped 6 bases, with 16 bases sitting between them. Per the germline V gene, CDR1 is LGHDT and CDR2 is YNNKEL (reference sequence). CDR3 length: 15 residues. CDR3 bases: TGTGCCAGCAGCCAAGTAACCCTACAGGGTAGCGAGCAGTACTTC. As protein: CASSQVTLQGSEQYF.

V and J are TRBV7-9 and TRBJ1-2; the D is unclear. Germline CDR1 SEHNR, CDR2 FQNEAQ (reference sequence). The CDR3 is 13 residues long. The V and J ends lost 4 bases and 7 bases respectively, with 13 bases between them. The CDR3 sequence is CASSSYGMAGYTF. The CDR3 coding sequence is TGTGCCAGCAGCTCCTACGGAATGGCTGGCTACACCTTC.

The chain recombines TRBV30 with TRBJ1-4, with D unclear. Germline V gene data show CDR1 as GTSNPN and CDR2 as SVGIG (reference sequence). The CDR3 loop spans 13 amino acids. V was trimmed by 5 bases and J by 7 bases, leaving 14 bases between them. CDR3 nucleotide sequence: TGTGCCTGGCCCCTCAGACGGGGTGAAAAACTGTTTTTT. Translation gives CAWPLRRGEKLFF.

This chain uses TRBV4-1 with TRBJ2-3; TRBD2 aligns across 15 bases. J was trimmed by 2 bases and V by 0 bases; bases with no gene match: 6. Germline V gene data show CDR1 as MGHRA and CDR2 as YSYEKL. This CDR3 spans 19 amino acids. The DNA for the CDR3 is TGCGCCAGCAGCCAAGATCGGGGACTAGCGGGGGGCAACACAGATACGCAGTATTTT. Amino acid sequence: CASSQDRGLAGGNTDTQYF.

The V gene is TRBV19, the J gene TRBJ2-3, with no clear D. Between the trimmed V and J ends, which lost 2 bases and 0 bases, there was a span of 15 bases. Germline CDR1 is LNHDA and CDR2 is SQIVND (reference sequence). This CDR3 comprises 17 residues. DNA for the CDR3: TGTGCCAGTAGTATATCTTACAGCTTATTTAGCACAGATACGCAGTATTTT. Translated: CASSISYSLFSTDTQYF.

V gene TRBV5-1 combines with J gene TRBJ1-1; a weak D match, TRBD1 (6 bases). Trimming removed 2 bases from V and 1 base from J, with 15 bases in between. This CDR3 contains 16 residues. CDR1 is SGHRS and CDR2 is YFSETQ in the germline V gene. DNA for the CDR3: TGCGCCAGCAGCTTCGGGGGCGCGGGGGCGAACACTGAAGCTTTCTTT. This sequence encodes CASSFGGAGANTEAFF.

This chain links TRBV30 with TRBJ2-5, with TRBD2 as a possible D gene (5 bases). The CDR3 totals 13 residues. V was shortened by 2 bases and J by 5 bases, with 12 bases between the two germline ends. Germline V gene sequence: CDR1 GTSNPN, CDR2 SVGIG (reference sequence). CDR3 protein: CAWSFGTGETQYF. The CDR3 DNA follows: TGTGCCTGGAGTTTTGGTACGGGGGAGACCCAGTACTTC.

CDR3 nucleotides: TGTGCCTGGAGCGCCCCGGGAACTAGCGGGCCGGGGGATACGCAGTATTTT. Its protein product is CAWSAPGTSGPGDTQYF. The chain carries TRBV30 and TRBJ2-3; TRBD2 matches 9 bases. There are 17 residues in the CDR3. Germline V gene data show CDR1 as GTSNPN and CDR2 as SVGIG (reference sequence). The V and J ends lost 3 bases and 6 bases, in that order; junction bases with no gene match: 16. Full variable domain (outside the CDR3, taken from reference TRBV30 and TRBJ2-3): SQTIHQWPATLVQPVGSPLSLECTVEGTSNPNLYWYRQAAGRGLQLLFYSVGIGQISSEVPQNLSASRPQDRQFILSSKKLLLSDSGFYLCAWSAPGTSGPGDTQYFGPGTRLTVL.

The rearrangement links TRBV30 to TRBJ1-2; 7 bases are shared with TRBD1. The V segment lost 1 base and the J segment 7 bases; nucleotides outside the gene matches: 9. The germline V gene encodes CDR1 GTSNPN and CDR2 SVGIG (reference sequence). The CDR3 totals 14 residues. This CDR3 is CAWSEKSDRVGYTF. CDR3 coding DNA: TGTGCCTGGAGTGAAAAATCAGACAGGGTTGGCTACACCTTC.

The gene calls are TRBV29-1 and TRBJ1-2; unclear D gene. In germline, CDR1 is SQVTM, CDR2 ANQGSEA. With 7 bases removed from V and 6 bases from J, the gap between germline ends came to 24 bases. This CDR3 has 15 residues. CDR3 coding DNA: TGCAGCGCCGCCACGACACTGCGAGTAAAGGATGGCTACACCTTC. Residues: CSAATTLRVKDGYTF.

The V call is TRBV27, the J call TRBJ1-1; weak D call: TRBD1 (5 bases). Trimming took off 1 base at V and 4 bases at J, with 13 bases between the two ends. CDR1 and CDR2 from the germline V gene are MNHEY and SMNVEV (reference sequence). CDR3 length: 15 amino acids. The CDR3: CASSLLPGAGTEAFF. CDR3 bases: TGTGCCAGCAGTTTATTACCCGGGGCAGGCACTGAAGCTTTCTTT.

The gene calls are TRBV6-1 and TRBJ2-5, with D unclear. This CDR3 spans 17 amino acids. From germline, CDR1 is MNHNS and CDR2 SASEGT. V lost 0 bases to trimming and J lost 1 base, with 15 bases between them. The CDR3 spells CASSEAQPWTAQETQYF. The CDR3 DNA reads as TGTGCCAGCAGTGAAGCGCAACCCTGGACGGCCCAAGAGACCCAGTACTTC.

The V and J genes are TRBV18 and TRBJ1-3; D is unclear. The CDR3 has 13 amino acids. Per germline, CDR1 KGHSH and CDR2 LQKENI. Deletions cut 2 bases from V and 0 bases from J, with 2 bases between. The CDR3 spells CASSPASGNTIYF. In DNA, the CDR3 is TGTGCCAGCTCACCAGCCTCTGGAAACACCATATATTTT.

The chain joins TRBV27 to TRBJ1-4; D is possibly TRBD1 (6 bases). This CDR3 is 16 amino acids long. CDR1 and CDR2 (germline): MNHEY, SMNVEV (reference sequence). V shed 7 bases and J shed 6 bases, with 21 bases lying between them. CDR3 residues: CASNQADRRNDEKLFF. The CDR3 DNA reads TGTGCCAGCAATCAAGCCGACAGGCGAAATGATGAAAAACTGTTTTTT. Looking up the rest from reference TRBV27 and TRBJ1-4 gives the full variable domain: EAQVTQNPRYLITVTGKKLTVTCSQNMNHEYMSWYRQDPGLGLRQIYYSMNVEVTDKGDVPEGYKVSRKEKRNFPLILESPSPNQTSLYFCASNQADRRNDEKLFFGSGTQLSVL.

The chain employs TRBV10-3 and TRBJ2-7, with D unresolved. V lost 0 bases and J lost 2, with 2 bases in between. This CDR3 region has 12 residues. Germline V gene lookup returns CDR1 ENHRY and CDR2 SYGVKD. CDR3 loop: CAISESTYEQYF. CDR3 sequence (DNA): TGTGCCATCAGTGAGTCGACCTACGAGCAGTACTTC.

This rearrangement joins TRBV9 to TRBJ1-5, with 7 bases lining up with TRBD1. Losses at the gene ends were 4 bases for V and 2 bases for J; bases not matched to a gene: 12. Germline CDR1 reads SGDLS; CDR2 reads YYNGEE. This CDR3 comprises 17 residues. The DNA for the CDR3 is TGTGCCAGCAGCACACCATCCTCGGGACAGCGCAATCAGCCCCAGCATTTT. It encodes CASSTPSSGQRNQPQHF.

V gene TRBV14 combines with J gene TRBJ1-4; D remains unclear. The CDR3 loop spans 13 amino acids. V lost 4 bases, J lost 11 bases, and 14 bases lay in between. Germline loops: CDR1 SGHDN, CDR2 FVKESK. Here the CDR3 DNA reads TGTGCCAGCAGCCGACTCCCCCGTGGGAAACTGTTTTTT. It is translated as CASSRLPRGKLFF.

The gene calls are TRBV19 and TRBJ1-1; D unresolved. V gave up 10 bases and J gave up 4 bases, with 16 bases separating them. The CDR3 is 13 residues long. Germline CDR1 LNHDA, CDR2 SQIVND (reference sequence). The CDR3 here is CAIQAGVGTEAFF. CDR3 DNA: TGTGCCATCCAAGCGGGAGTTGGCACTGAAGCTTTCTTT.

The gene calls are TRBV7-3 and TRBJ2-1; 8 bases align to TRBD1. This CDR3 comprises 15 residues. Per germline, CDR1 SGHTA and CDR2 FQGTGA. Trimming removed 4 bases from V and 2 bases from J; junction bases left unmatched: 4. CDR3 coding DNA: TGTGCCAGCAGCTCAGGGGGCGCGCCCTACAATGAGCAGTTCTTC. Its protein product is CASSSGGAPYNEQFF.